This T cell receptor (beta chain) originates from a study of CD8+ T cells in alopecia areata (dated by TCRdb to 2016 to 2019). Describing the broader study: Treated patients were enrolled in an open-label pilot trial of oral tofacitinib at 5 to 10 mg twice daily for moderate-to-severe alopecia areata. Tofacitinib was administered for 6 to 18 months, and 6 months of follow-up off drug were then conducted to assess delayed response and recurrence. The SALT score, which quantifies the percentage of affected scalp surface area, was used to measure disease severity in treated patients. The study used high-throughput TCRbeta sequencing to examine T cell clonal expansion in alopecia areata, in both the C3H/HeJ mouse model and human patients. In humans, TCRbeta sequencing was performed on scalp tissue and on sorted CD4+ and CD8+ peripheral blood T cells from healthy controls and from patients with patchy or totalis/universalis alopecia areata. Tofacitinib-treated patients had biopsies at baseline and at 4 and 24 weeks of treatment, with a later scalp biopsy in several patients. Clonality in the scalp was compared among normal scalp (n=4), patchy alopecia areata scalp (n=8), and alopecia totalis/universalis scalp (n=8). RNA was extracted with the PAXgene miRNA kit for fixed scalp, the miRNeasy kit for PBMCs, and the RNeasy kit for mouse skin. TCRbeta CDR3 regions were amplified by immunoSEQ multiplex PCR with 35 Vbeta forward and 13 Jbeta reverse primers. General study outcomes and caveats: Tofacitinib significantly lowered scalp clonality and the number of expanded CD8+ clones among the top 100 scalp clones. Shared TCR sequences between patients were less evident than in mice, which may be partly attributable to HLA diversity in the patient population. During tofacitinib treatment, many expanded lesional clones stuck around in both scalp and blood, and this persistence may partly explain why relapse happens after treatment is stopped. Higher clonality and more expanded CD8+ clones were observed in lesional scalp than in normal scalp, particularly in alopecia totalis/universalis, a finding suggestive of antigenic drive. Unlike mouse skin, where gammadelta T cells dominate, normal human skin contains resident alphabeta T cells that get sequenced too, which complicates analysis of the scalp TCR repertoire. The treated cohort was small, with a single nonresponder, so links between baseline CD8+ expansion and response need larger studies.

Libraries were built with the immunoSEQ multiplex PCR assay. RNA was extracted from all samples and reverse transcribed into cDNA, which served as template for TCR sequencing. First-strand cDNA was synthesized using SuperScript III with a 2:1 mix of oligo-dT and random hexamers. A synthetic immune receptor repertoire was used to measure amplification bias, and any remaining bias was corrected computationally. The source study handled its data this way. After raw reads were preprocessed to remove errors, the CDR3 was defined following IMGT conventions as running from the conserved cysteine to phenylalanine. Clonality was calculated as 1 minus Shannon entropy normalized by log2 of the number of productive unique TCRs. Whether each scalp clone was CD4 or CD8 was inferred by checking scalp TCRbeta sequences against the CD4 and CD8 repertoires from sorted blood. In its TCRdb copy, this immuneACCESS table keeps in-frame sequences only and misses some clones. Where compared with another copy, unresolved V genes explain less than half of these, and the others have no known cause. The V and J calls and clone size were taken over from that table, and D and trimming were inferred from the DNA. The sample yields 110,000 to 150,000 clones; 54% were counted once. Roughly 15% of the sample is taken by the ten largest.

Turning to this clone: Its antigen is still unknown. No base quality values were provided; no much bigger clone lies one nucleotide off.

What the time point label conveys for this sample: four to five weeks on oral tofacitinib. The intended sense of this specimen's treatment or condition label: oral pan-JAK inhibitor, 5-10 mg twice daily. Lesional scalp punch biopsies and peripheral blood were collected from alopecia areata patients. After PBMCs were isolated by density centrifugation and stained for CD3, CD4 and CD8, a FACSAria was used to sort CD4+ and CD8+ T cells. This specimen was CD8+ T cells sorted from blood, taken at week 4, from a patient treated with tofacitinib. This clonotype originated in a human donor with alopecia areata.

The CDR3 sequence is CATRGTGGPEYEQYF. The DNA reads as follows: TGTGCCACCAGGGGTACAGGGGGGCCTGAGTACGAGCAGTACTTC. In this chain, TRBV15 is recombined with TRBJ2-7, with 8 bases matching TRBD1. V loses 6 bases at its end and J loses 4 bases; junction bases beyond the gene matches: 11. Per the germline V gene (reference sequence), LNHNV is the CDR1 and YYDKDF is the CDR2. The CDR3, from cysteine to phenylalanine, totals 15 residues. The CDR3 DNA has 45 bases and is translated from base 1.